This T cell receptor (beta chain) emerged from a study of high-grade serous ovarian cancer treatment subgroups. Sequencing was performed with immunoSEQ multiplex PCR; in TCRdb, only in-frame clones are kept and a portion is missing. Of around 8,000 clones listed, roughly three quarters are singletons. Only a few counts were recorded for this clone. The V and J ends lost 2 bases and 1 base respectively, with 12 bases between them. This CDR3 region has 15 residues. Germline V lookup: CDR1 SGHNT, CDR2 YYREEE (reference sequence). Tumor samples were obtained before definitive surgery or chemotherapy. This clonotype originated in a human donor with high-grade serous ovarian cancer. J is TRBJ1-2 and V is TRBV5-4; D possibly corresponds to TRBD1 (6 bases). Sequencing was performed on tumor tissue. CDR3 nucleotide sequence: TGTGCCAGCAGCTTTCTAACAGGGAATAACTATGGCTACACCTTC. It encodes CASSFLTGNNYGYTF. Full variable domain (rest looked up from reference TRBV5-4 and TRBJ1-2): ETGVTQSPTHLIKTRGQQVTLRCSSQSGHNTVSWYQQALGQGPQFIFQYYREEENGRGNFPPRFSGLQFPNYSSELNVNALELDDSALYLCASSFLTGNNYGYTFGSGTRLTVV.